The T cell receptor beta chain under discussion was sequenced for a study of beta chain features in type 1 diabetes. All of the isolated RNA was reverse transcribed, so expressed TCRB transcripts were sequenced. Measured with immunoSEQ multiplex PCR; TCRdb has only the in-frame clones, and not every one. Among around 160,000 clones, under 60% were seen once, and the ten largest hold roughly 0.43%. On this clone: Its antigen is unknown.

V dropped 6 bases and J dropped 4; count of bases not matched to a gene: 4. Germline CDR1 and CDR2: MNHNS and SASEGT. The CDR3 covers 14 residues. Study findings and constraints: Any HLA-type effect on TCRB rearrangement remained unresolved here. The similarity of naive, central memory and Treg TCRB repertoires appeared greater among patients than among healthy donors.

The receptor's source is a man between 18 and 35 years old in good health. Input material: Tregs from blood. The V and J genes are TRBV6-1 and TRBJ1-5; 9 bases align to TRBD1. The CDR3 loop reads CASRGTGLNQPQHF. Written as DNA, the CDR3 is TGTGCCAGCAGGGGGACAGGGCTGAATCAGCCCCAGCATTTT.